There are a few counts of the clone carrying this T cell receptor beta chain. The target antigen is unknown. This sample is drawn from a study of cytomegalovirus exposure and HLA in healthy donors. The study ran its PCR with 60 Vbeta and 13 Jbeta primers. Sequencing used immunoSEQ multiplex PCR; TCRdb keeps in-frame clones, though not all of them. The table records approximately 100,000 clones, around 10% of them present only once. Regarding the study as a whole: TCR association rates varied by HLA locus in a later analysis, with DRB1 highest and HLA-C lowest. When analyzed later, a missense DCLRE1C variant was found to be linked to TCR beta V- and J-gene trimming.

This CDR3 contains 15 residues. Germline lookup yields CDR1 MDHEN and CDR2 SYDVKM. Trimming at V came to 1 base and at J to 7 bases, leaving 6 bases not matched to a gene. Sequenced sample: PBMCs. The receptor's source is a man aged 50-59 years in good health and CMV-seropositive. This chain joins TRBV28 and TRBJ2-1; 8 bases line up with TRBD1. In DNA, the CDR3 is TGTGCCAGCAGTTTATATGGCAGGGGGCTAAATGAGCAGTTCTTC. Its protein is CASSLYGRGLNEQFF.